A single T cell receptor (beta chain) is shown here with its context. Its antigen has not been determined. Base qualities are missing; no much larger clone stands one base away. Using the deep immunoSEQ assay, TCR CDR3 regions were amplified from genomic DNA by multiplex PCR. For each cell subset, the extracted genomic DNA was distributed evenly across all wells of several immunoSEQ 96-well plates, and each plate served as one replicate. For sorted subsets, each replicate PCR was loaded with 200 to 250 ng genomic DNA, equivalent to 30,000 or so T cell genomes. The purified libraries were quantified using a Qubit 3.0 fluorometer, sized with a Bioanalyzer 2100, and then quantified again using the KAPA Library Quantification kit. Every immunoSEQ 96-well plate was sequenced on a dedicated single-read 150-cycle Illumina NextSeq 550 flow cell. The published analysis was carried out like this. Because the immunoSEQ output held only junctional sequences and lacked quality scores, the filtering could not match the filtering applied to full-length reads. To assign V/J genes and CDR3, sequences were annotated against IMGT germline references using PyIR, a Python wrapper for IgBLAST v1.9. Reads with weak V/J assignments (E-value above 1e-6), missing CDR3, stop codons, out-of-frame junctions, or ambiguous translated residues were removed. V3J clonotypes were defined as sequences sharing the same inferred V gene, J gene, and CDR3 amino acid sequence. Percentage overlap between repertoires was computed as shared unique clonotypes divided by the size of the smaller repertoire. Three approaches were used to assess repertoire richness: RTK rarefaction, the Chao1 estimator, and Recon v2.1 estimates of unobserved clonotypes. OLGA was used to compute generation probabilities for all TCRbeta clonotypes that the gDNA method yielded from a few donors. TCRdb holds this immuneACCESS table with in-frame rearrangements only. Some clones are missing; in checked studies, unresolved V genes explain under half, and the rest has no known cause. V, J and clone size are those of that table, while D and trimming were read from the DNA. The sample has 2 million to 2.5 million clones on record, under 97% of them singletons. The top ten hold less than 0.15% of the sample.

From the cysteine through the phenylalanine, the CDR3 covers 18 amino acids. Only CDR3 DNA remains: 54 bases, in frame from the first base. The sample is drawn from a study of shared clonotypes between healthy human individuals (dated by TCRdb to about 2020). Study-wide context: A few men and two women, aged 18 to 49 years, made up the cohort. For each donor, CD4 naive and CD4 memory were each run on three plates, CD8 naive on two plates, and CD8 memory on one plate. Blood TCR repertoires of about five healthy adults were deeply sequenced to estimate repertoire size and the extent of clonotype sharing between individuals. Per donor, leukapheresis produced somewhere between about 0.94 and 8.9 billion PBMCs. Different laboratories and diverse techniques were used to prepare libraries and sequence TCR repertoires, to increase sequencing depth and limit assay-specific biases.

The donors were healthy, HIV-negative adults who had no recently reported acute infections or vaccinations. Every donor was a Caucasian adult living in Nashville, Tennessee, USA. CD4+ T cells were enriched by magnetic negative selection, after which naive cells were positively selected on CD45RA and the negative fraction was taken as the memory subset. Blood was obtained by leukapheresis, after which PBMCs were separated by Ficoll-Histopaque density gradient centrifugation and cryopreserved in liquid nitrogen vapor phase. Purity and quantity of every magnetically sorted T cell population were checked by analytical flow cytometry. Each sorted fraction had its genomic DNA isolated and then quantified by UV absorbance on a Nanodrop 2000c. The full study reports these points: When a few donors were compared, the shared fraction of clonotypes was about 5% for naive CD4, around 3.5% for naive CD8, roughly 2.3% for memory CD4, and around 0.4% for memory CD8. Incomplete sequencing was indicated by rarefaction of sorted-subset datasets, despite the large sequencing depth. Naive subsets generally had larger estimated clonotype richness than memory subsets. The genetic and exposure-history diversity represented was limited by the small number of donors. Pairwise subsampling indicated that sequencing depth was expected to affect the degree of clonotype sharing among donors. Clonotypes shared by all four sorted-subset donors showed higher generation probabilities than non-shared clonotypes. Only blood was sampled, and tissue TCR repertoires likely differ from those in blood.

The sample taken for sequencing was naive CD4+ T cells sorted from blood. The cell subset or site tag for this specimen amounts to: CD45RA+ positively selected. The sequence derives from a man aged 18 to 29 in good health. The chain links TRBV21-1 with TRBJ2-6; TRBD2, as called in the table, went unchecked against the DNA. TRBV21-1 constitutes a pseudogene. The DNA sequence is TGTGCCAGCAGCAAAGGTAAGTTGCGACTCCCTGGGGCCAACGTCCTGACTTTC. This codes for CASSKGKLRLPGANVLTF.